This TCR beta chain derives from a study of response to subunit inactivated influenza vaccine. TCRdb ran MiXCR on the RT-PCR reads and lists one entry per CDR3 protein. The table includes about 780,000 distinct CDR3 sequences, around 20% detected once. This receptor was taken from a man aged 45-65 years who received an inactivated influenza vaccine. The input for sequencing was PBMCs from blood, taken 5 days after vaccination.

Here the CDR3 reads CASSRETPSYNEQFF. CDR3 nucleotides: TGCGCCAGCAGCCGGGAGACACCATCCTACAATGAGCAGTTCTTC. V and J are TRBV5-1 and TRBJ2-1, with D tentatively TRBD2 (6 bases). V shed 4 bases and J shed 1 base, with 12 bases lying between them. Germline V gene lookup returns CDR1 SGHRS and CDR2 YFSETQ. The CDR3 covers 15 residues. The full variable domain, completed using reference TRBV5-1 and TRBJ2-1, is KAGVTQTPRYLIKTRGQQVTLSCSPISGHRSVSWYQQTPGQGLQFLFEYFSETQRNKGNFPGRFSGRQFSNSRSEMNVSTLELGDSALYLCASSRETPSYNEQFFGPGTRLTVL.